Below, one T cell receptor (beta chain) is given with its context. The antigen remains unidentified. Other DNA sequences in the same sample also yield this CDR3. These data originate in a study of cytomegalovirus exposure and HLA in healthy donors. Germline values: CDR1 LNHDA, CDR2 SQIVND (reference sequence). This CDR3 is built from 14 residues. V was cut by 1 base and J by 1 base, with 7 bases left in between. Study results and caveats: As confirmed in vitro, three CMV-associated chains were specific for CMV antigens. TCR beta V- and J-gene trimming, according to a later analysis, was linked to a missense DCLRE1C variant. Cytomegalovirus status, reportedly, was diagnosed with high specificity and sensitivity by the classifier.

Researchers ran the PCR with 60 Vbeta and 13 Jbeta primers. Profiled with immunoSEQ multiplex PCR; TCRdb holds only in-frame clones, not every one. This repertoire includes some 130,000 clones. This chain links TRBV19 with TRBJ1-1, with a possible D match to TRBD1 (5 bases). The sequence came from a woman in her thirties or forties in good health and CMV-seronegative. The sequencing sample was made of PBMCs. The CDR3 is CASSIVGGNTEAFF. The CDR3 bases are TGTGCCAGTAGTATAGTCGGGGGGAACACTGAAGCTTTCTTT.